The 24 T cell receptor beta chains below were found in one sample sequenced in a study of CD8+CD57+ T cells in acquired aplastic anemia. According to the study, genomic DNA was the template for TCR beta VDJ and CDR3 profiling. MiXCR, run by TCRdb on the reads, gives a single entry per CDR3 protein. The sample shows around 180,000 distinct CDR3 sequences, less than 60% of them seen only once. Those patients picked for sequencing had displayed CD8+CD57+ cell expansion on flow cytometry. The sample consisted of sorted CD4+, CD8+, or CD8+CD57+ T cells (not recorded which) from PBMCs. The receptors shown here come from a human donor with aplastic anemia.

The chain is built from TRBV2 and TRBJ1-6, with TRBD1 as a possible D gene (5 bases). Per the germline V gene, CDR1 is SNHLY and CDR2 is FYNNEI. Trimming took 2 bases from V and 6 from J, leaving 8 bases between them. The CDR3 is 14 amino acids. The CDR3 nucleotides read TGTGCCAGCAGTGAATCCGGGGGTAATTCACCCCTCCACTTT. Its translation is CASSESGGNSPLHF.

This clonotype was recorded at least ten times. V and J are TRBV9 and TRBJ1-5, with D unresolved. V shed 0 bases and J shed 6 bases, with 10 bases lying between them. The length of the CDR3 is 14 residues. Per the germline V gene, CDR1 is SGDLS and CDR2 is YYNGEE. CDR3 in DNA: TGTGCCAGCAGCGTAGACGGCGCCGGTCAGCCCCAGCATTTT. This gives the protein CASSVDGAGQPQHF. Variable domain in full (rest from reference TRBV9 and TRBJ1-5): DSGVTQTPKHLITATGQRVTLRCSPRSGDLSVYWYQQSLDQGLQFLIQYYNGEERAKGNILERFSAQQFPDLHSELNLSSLELGDSALYFCASSVDGAGQPQHFGDGTRLSIL.

Turning to this clonotype: A junction boundary mismatches the germline segment, possibly from a read error. The chain recombines TRBV7-3 with TRBJ2-1; 9 bases agree with TRBD2. The CDR3 loop spans 15 amino acids. Germline-derived CDR1 and CDR2 are SGHTA and FQGTGA. CDR3 sequence reads: CASSLMTSGYNEQSF. The CDR3 DNA reads TGTGCCAGCAGCTTAATGACTAGCGGTTACAATGAGCAGTCCTTC. The full variable domain, completed using reference TRBV7-3 and TRBJ2-1, is GAGVSQTPSNKVTEKGKYVELRCDPISGHTALYWYRQSLGQGPEFLIYFQGTGAADDSGLPNDRFFAVRPEGSVSTLKIQRTERGDSAVYLCASSLMTSGYNEQSFGPGTRLTVL.

This clonotype was recorded at least ten times. This sequence joins TRBV19 and TRBJ1-1, with 8 bases identical to TRBD1. Trimming at V came to 5 bases and at J to 5 bases, leaving 7 bases not matched to a gene. The CDR3 is 14 amino acids. Germline V lookup: CDR1 LNHDA, CDR2 SQIVND (reference sequence). The CDR3 is CASSGWTGKTEAFF. CDR3 in DNA: TGTGCCAGTAGTGGCTGGACAGGGAAGACTGAAGCTTTCTTT.

The CDR3 here is CASKGGGGGASSYNEQFF. The CDR3 bases are TGTGCCAGCAAGGGTGGGGGCGGGGGGGCAAGCTCCTACAATGAGCAGTTCTTC. The chain employs TRBV7-2 and TRBJ2-1; 9 positions agree with TRBD2. The ends lost 7 bases at V and 0 bases at J; junction bases unmatched: 13. Germline lookup yields CDR1 SGHTA and CDR2 FQGNSA. The CDR3 contains 18 residues.

Note on this clonotype: It may be a read error: a sequence one base away is much more abundant. The V and J genes are TRBV6-1 and TRBJ2-1; D is unclear. In germline, CDR1 is MNHNS, CDR2 SASEGT. V was trimmed by 6 bases and J by 9 bases, leaving 12 bases between them. This CDR3 comprises 12 residues. The CDR3 nucleotides are TGTGCCAGCAGGTCGATCCCCGGTGAGCAGTTCTTC. It yields the protein CASRSIPGEQFF.

The chain links TRBV10-3 to TRBJ2-3; D ambiguous. The CDR3 is made up of 13 amino acids. Trimming cost V 5 bases and J 0 bases, with 6 bases left between them. The germline gives CDR1 ENHRY, CDR2 SYGVKD. CDR3 in DNA: TGTGCCATCAGTTTTCAGAGCACAGATACGCAGTATTTT. Translating it yields CAISFQSTDTQYF.

In this sample, this clonotype turned up many times. The chain combines TRBV5-1 with TRBJ2-3; tentatively, D is TRBD1 (5 bases). CDR1 SGHRS and CDR2 YFSETQ come from the germline V gene. This CDR3 is 15 amino acids long. V lost 0 bases and J lost 4, with 12 bases in between. CDR3 nucleotide sequence: TGCGCCAGCAGCTTGGTCTCAGGGTTGGCAGATACGCAGTATTTT. This translates into CASSLVSGLADTQYF.

This clonotype was counted at least ten times. The rearrangement uses TRBV29-1 and TRBJ2-7; D is ambiguous. The length of the CDR3 is 11 residues. From germline, CDR1 is SQVTM and CDR2 ANQGSEA. The V and J ends lost 6 bases and 3 bases respectively, with 9 bases between them. The CDR3 protein is CSVGEVYEQYF. The CDR3 region has the DNA TGCAGCGTCGGAGAGGTCTACGAGCAGTACTTC.

CDR3 loop: CALGRDGGTEAFF. The CDR3 DNA sequence: TGTGCCCTCGGACGTGACGGGGGCACTGAAGCTTTCTTT. The chain combines TRBV10-3 with TRBJ1-1; the D gene is possibly TRBD1 (5 bases). The CDR3 is made up of 13 amino acids. The ends were cut back, 11 bases at V and 4 bases at J, with 17 bases in the middle. The germline V gene has CDR1 ENHRY and CDR2 SYGVKD.

V is TRBV4-1 and J is TRBJ1-1; tentatively, D is TRBD1 (6 bases). CDR3 length: 16 amino acids. The germline V and J ends were trimmed by 0 bases and 4 bases, with 15 bases remaining between them. Germline CDR1 and CDR2: MGHRA and YSYEKL. The CDR3 loop reads CASSQDVYRVTTEAFF. For the CDR3, the DNA is TGCGCCAGCAGCCAAGATGTCTACAGGGTGACCACTGAAGCTTTCTTT.

This clonotype was counted many times. V is TRBV19 and J is TRBJ1-1, with D possibly matching TRBD1 (6 bases). The germline V gene has CDR1 LNHDA and CDR2 SQIVND (reference sequence). The CDR3 has 14 residues. V was pared by 3 bases and J by 1 base, with 9 bases between. The CDR3 reads CASSIGGQNTEAFF. As DNA, the CDR3 is TGTGCCAGTAGTATTGGGGGACAGAACACTGAAGCTTTCTTT.

This clonotype was detected only once. The chain uses TRBV7-8 and TRBJ1-5; 7 positions agree with TRBD1. CDR3 length: 16 residues. In germline, CDR1 is SGHVS, CDR2 FQNEAQ. V was pared by 4 bases and J by 2 bases, with 8 bases of the junction left unmatched. The CDR3 sequence is CASSSGQFGGNQPQHF. CDR3 sequence (DNA): TGTGCCAGCAGCTCGGGACAGTTTGGCGGCAATCAGCCCCAGCATTTT.

This clonotype was counted ten times or more. The chain joins TRBV12-3 or TRBV12-4 to TRBJ2-5, with D maybe TRBD2 (5 bases). Trimming took 6 bases from V and 5 from J, leaving 22 bases between them. This CDR3 has 16 residues. CDR3 DNA sequence: TGTGCCAGCAGGCTTGCGGGTGGGCCAACGGGGGAGACCCAGTACTTC. This gives the protein CASRLAGGPTGETQYF.

The gene calls are TRBV10-3 and TRBJ2-5; TRBD2 matches 16 bases. In germline, CDR1 is ENHRY, CDR2 SYGVKD. The CDR3 sequence is 18 residues long. The junction had 7 bases not matched to a gene; V was cut back by 2 bases and J by 4 bases. As DNA, the CDR3 is TGTGCCATCAGTGAGACCGGGACTAGCGGGGGGGGAGGAGAGACCCAGTACTTC. It is translated as CAISETGTSGGGGETQYF.

V usage is TRBV4-2 and J usage is TRBJ1-2; perhaps TRBD1 as D (5 bases). Per the germline V gene, CDR1 is LGHNA and CDR2 is YNFKEQ. The CDR3 is made up of 16 amino acids. V shed 2 bases and J shed 5 bases, with 18 bases lying between them. The CDR3 DNA is TGTGCCAGCAGCCAATATTTTTTACAGGCCTTTTATGGCTACACCTTC. This gives the protein CASSQYFLQAFYGYTF.

V is TRBV7-8 and J is TRBJ2-3, with 12 positions matching TRBD2. The CDR3 consists of 16 residues. V trimming: 7 bases; J trimming: 5 bases; junction bases outside the gene matches: 10. The germline gives CDR1 SGHVS, CDR2 FQNEAQ. The CDR3 DNA reads as TGTGCCAGCACCAAAGGACTAGCGGGGAGTGAAGATACGCAGTATTTT. As protein: CASTKGLAGSEDTQYF.

This clonotype was observed at least ten times. The V gene is TRBV19, the J gene TRBJ1-2; D is unresolved. CDR3 length equals 13 residues. The V end lost 2 bases, the J end lost 8 bases, and 12 bases lay between the germline ends. Germline CDR1 LNHDA, CDR2 SQIVND (reference sequence). CDR3 protein: CASSIRPGRGYTF. In DNA form, the CDR3 reads TGTGCCAGTAGTATAAGACCCGGACGGGGCTACACCTTC. Filled out from reference TRBV19 and TRBJ1-2, the complete variable domain reads DGGITQSPKYLFRKEGQNVTLSCEQNLNHDAMYWYRQDPGQGLRLIYYSQIVNDFQKGDIAEGYSVSREKKESFPLTVTSAQKNPTAFYLCASSIRPGRGYTFGSGTRLTVV.

This clonotype was picked up many times. The gene calls are TRBV15 and TRBJ2-5, with 7 bases fitting TRBD2. The CDR3 contains 13 residues. J lost 4 bases, V lost 5 bases, and 4 bases had no gene match. CDR1 and CDR2 from the germline V gene are LNHNV and YYDKDF (reference sequence). Here the CDR3 DNA reads TGTGCCACCAGCTGGATAGCGGGAGAGACCCAGTACTTC. This gives the protein CATSWIAGETQYF.

The chain couples TRBV9 to TRBJ2-3, with 9 bases matching TRBD1. This CDR3 has 16 amino acids. The V and J ends lost 0 bases and 4 bases, in that order; junction bases with no gene match: 6. Germline V gene lookup returns CDR1 SGDLS and CDR2 YYNGEE. This CDR3 reads CASSVGGTGLSDTQYF. CDR3 sequence (DNA): TGTGCCAGCAGCGTAGGGGGGACAGGGCTTTCAGATACGCAGTATTTT.

The chain links TRBV11-2 to TRBJ2-3; 12 bases are shared with TRBD2. CDR1 and CDR2 from the germline V gene are SGHAT and FQNNGV. CDR3 length: 16 amino acids. V lost 1 base to trimming and J lost 4 bases; unmatched junction nucleotides: 3. CDR3 coding DNA: TGTGCCAGCAGCTTAGTACCTAGCGGGAGGGCAGATACGCAGTATTTT. This encodes CASSLVPSGRADTQYF.

Of note for this clonotype: Possible read error: a much larger clone is one base away. The chain joins TRBV4-2 to TRBJ2-2, with D tentatively TRBD1 (6 bases). Trimming shortened V by 6 bases and J by 5 bases, and 16 bases separated the two germline ends. Germline V gives CDR1 LGHNA, CDR2 YNFKEQ. This CDR3 contains 15 residues. In nucleotides, the CDR3 is TGTGCCAGCAGTTATGGGGCAGGGGTAACCGGGGAGCTGTTTTTT. Protein: CASSYGAGVTGELFF.

This clonotype was seen ten or more times. The chain joins TRBV12-5 to TRBJ2-5; a possible D gene is TRBD2 (7 bases). Trimming removed 4 bases from V and 7 bases from J, with 19 bases in between. Germline V gene lookup returns CDR1 LGHNT and CDR2 FRNRAP. The CDR3 length is 15 residues. The CDR3 nucleotides read TGTGCTAGTGGTTCGGGAAGGGGAGGGGGAGGGACCCAGTACTTC. This codes for CASGSGRGGGGTQYF.

The chain joins TRBV20-1 to TRBJ1-5, with D possibly matching TRBD1 (5 bases). Trimming cost V 2 bases and J 0 bases, with 14 bases left between them. CDR3 size: 16 residues. The germline CDR1 and CDR2 sequences are DFQATT and SNEGSKA (reference sequence). The CDR3 sequence is CSARLVLGDSNQPQHF. In nucleotides, the CDR3 is TGCAGTGCTAGACTCGTCTTGGGGGATAGCAATCAGCCCCAGCATTTT.